This T cell receptor beta chain derives from a study of shared clonotypes between healthy human individuals. Once extracted for a subset, genomic DNA was divided evenly among several immunoSEQ plates. Template for every sorted-subset replicate PCR totaled about 0.2 ug DNA, some 30,000 T cell genomes. The repertoire was sequenced with immunoSEQ multiplex PCR; TCRdb's copy has only in-frame clones and lacks some. The sample has about 2 million clones; roughly 94% are singletons. CDR1 is MGHRA, CDR2 YSYEKL, per germline. The CDR3 extends over 17 amino acids. The V and J ends lost 0 bases and 1 base respectively, with 13 bases between them. Terminally differentiated effector memory CD45RA+ cells were left out of the naive CD8 fraction, which was CD45RO-negative and positively selected for CCR7. Donors were healthy HIV-negative adults without recently reported acute infections or vaccinations.

The sequence was collected from a young man in good health. The sample taken for sequencing was naive CD8+ T cells sorted from blood. The chain links TRBV4-1 to TRBJ1-3, with TRBD1 as a possible D gene (6 bases). The CDR3 here is CASSQEGWQGSGNTIYF. The CDR3, as DNA: TGCGCCAGCAGCCAAGAAGGGTGGCAGGGGTCTGGAAACACCATATATTTT.